This is a list of T cell receptor beta chains from one sample in a study of blood T cells in healthy people across ages. MiXCR was run by TCRdb on the 5' RACE reads, yielding one entry per CDR3 protein. The sample shows hundreds of thousands of distinct CDR3 sequences, approximately 25% of them seen only once. The same data also went into a second study, on T cells of mothers and their children.

Sequencing was done on a sample of blood. Receptors were obtained from a boy between 10 and 17 years old in good health. CDR3s leave out the opening cysteine and the closing phenylalanine or tryptophan. The order of the fields is clone size, CDR3 length, D gene, V gene, J gene, CDR3 protein. D genes are given only for firm matches. Clone size is stated in some rows and not others, as once, few, many or a class when expanded.

size: .; length: 11; D: .; V: TRBV24-1; J: TRBJ1-5; CDR3: ATSESHNQPQH
size: few; length: 12; D: .; V: TRBV6-5; J: .; CDR3: ASSRTANSYEQY
size: few; length: 14; D: .; V: TRBV11-2; J: TRBJ1-4; CDR3: ASSLVPGLGNEKLF
size: .; length: 15; D: TRBD2; V: TRBV7-9; J: TRBJ2-2; CDR3: ASSPGLAGYGTGELF
size: .; length: 15; D: .; V: TRBV7-8; J: TRBJ1-5; CDR3: ASSISLAAVSNQPQH
size: few; length: 14; D: TRBD2; V: TRBV24-1; J: TRBJ2-1; CDR3: ATSDLAGGHYNEQF
size: few; length: 13; D: .; V: TRBV7-2; J: TRBJ1-2; CDR3: ASSSPGAPSRGYT
size: few; length: 11; D: TRBD1; V: TRBV20-1; J: TRBJ2-7; CDR3: SARGTVSYEQY
size: .; length: 10; D: .; V: TRBV4-2; J: TRBJ2-3; CDR3: ASSQDLDTQY
size: .; length: 13; D: TRBD2; V: TRBV28; J: TRBJ2-5; CDR3: ASSLSSGRIKTQY
size: .; length: 16; D: TRBD1; V: TRBV5-1; J: TRBJ2-5; CDR3: ASSPRVGAGQVQETQY
size: few; length: 15; D: .; V: TRBV14; J: TRBJ2-1; CDR3: ASSQAYLDFSYNEQF
size: .; length: 11; D: TRBD1; V: TRBV10-1; J: TRBJ2-3; CDR3: ALRGPTTDTQY
size: few; length: 11; D: .; V: TRBV29-1; J: TRBJ2-5; CDR3: SAGWGNQETQY
size: few; length: 10; D: .; V: TRBV7-9; J: TRBJ2-5; CDR3: ASSLESGAQY
size: few; length: 13; D: .; V: TRBV5-6; J: TRBJ2-1; CDR3: ASSLVDRPYNEQF
size: .; length: 12; D: .; V: TRBV20-1; J: .; CDR3: SAQGTVIGGEQF
size: .; length: 11; D: .; V: TRBV20-1; J: TRBJ2-1; CDR3: SASNSPQDEQF
size: many; length: 12; D: .; V: TRBV2; J: TRBJ2-7; CDR3: ASSESFRSYEQY
size: .; length: 15; D: TRBD2; V: TRBV29-1; J: .; CDR3: SVEGGSSGGAEGEQF
size: few; length: 13; D: .; V: TRBV27; J: TRBJ2-5; CDR3: ASSKQTGVGETQY
size: few; length: 12; D: .; V: TRBV7-9; J: TRBJ2-1; CDR3: ASSLVRRSNEQF
size: .; length: 11; D: .; V: TRBV7-2; J: TRBJ1-1; CDR3: ASSSQGGSEAF
size: few; length: 11; D: TRBD1; V: TRBV7-9; J: TRBJ1-2; CDR3: ASSRDRDEGYT
size: few; length: 8; D: TRBD1; V: TRBV29-1; J: TRBJ1-2; CDR3: SVQGSGYT
size: .; length: 12; D: .; V: TRBV28; J: TRBJ1-5; CDR3: ASNPGGSNQPQH
size: .; length: 11; D: .; V: TRBV29-1; J: TRBJ2-4; CDR3: SVESPGENIQY
size: .; length: 15; D: TRBD1; V: TRBV7-2; J: TRBJ1-3; CDR3: ASSLDGTEYSGNTIY
size: .; length: 12; D: TRBD2; V: TRBV9; J: .; CDR3: ASSVGEGVSEQY
size: few; length: 9; D: .; V: TRBV12-3/TRBV12-4; J: TRBJ2-5; CDR3: ASSFAQTQY
size: few; length: 14; D: .; V: TRBV12-5; J: TRBJ1-5; CDR3: ASGLGQPTENQPQH